At least ten counts were recorded for the clone carrying this TCR beta chain. Its antigen is unidentified. The record originates from a study of spatial heterogeneity in lung cancer. TCRdb analysed the 5' RACE reads with MiXCR anew, one entry per CDR3 protein. The repertoire holds about 16,000 distinct CDR3 sequences, with about 6.8% as singletons. V was pared by 4 bases and J by 8 bases, with 16 bases between. The CDR3 contains 13 residues. Germline CDR1 reads DFQATT; CDR2 reads SNEGSKA (reference sequence). Time point reported: sample taken at primary tumor resection. The 60 to 90 donors had untreated early-stage non-small cell lung cancer. Broader study findings: Tumors with more nonsynonymous mutations had more expanded intratumoral alpha and beta TCRs.

This sample comprised lung tumor tissue, obtained at surgery. This clonotype originated in a female donor with early-stage non-small cell lung cancer. The gene calls are TRBV20-1 and TRBJ2-3; the D gene is possibly TRBD2 (6 bases). CDR3 DNA: TGCAGTGCTACCCCCGGAGGGCAAGGTACGCAGTATTTT. Its protein is CSATPGGQGTQYF.